This is a list of T cell receptor beta chains from one sample in a study of OX40 agonist ivuxolimab in advanced cancers. Clones were sequenced by immunoSEQ multiplex PCR, and TCRdb holds only the in-frame ones, with some missing. This table holds 40,000 to 60,000 clones, 85% found once. Sequenced here: CD4+ or CD8+ T cells sorted from blood, sampled in a trial of the OX40 agonist ivuxolimab. The source of these receptors is an adult with an advanced solid tumor such as melanoma, head and neck, liver or kidney cancer. Both conserved end residues are part of each CDR3. D genes are given only for firm matches. Some rows have no size entry. The others give once, few or many, or a class for an expanded clone.

clone_size	d_call	v_call	j_call	cdr3_aa	cdr3_nt
-	TRBD2	TRBV9	TRBJ2-7	CASSVETSGPYEQYF	TGTGCCAGCAGCGTAGAGACTAGCGGGCCCTACGAGCAGTACTTC
-	-	TRBV27	TRBJ1-3	CASSPWMSRPSSGNTIYF	TGTGCCAGCAGTCCGTGGATGAGTAGGCCGAGCTCTGGAAACACCATATATTTT
-	-	TRBV15	TRBJ2-5	CATSRGWGVGETQYF	TGTGCCACCAGCAGAGGTTGGGGTGTTGGAGAGACCCAGTACTTC
few	-	TRBV5-6	TRBJ1-6	CASSFTGGARNNSPLHF	TGTGCCAGCAGCTTTACCGGCGGGGCAAGGAATAATTCACCCCTCCACTTT
-	TRBD1	TRBV7-6	TRBJ2-7	CASSIGQGALSYEQYF	TGTGCCAGCAGCATTGGACAGGGGGCTCTCTCCTACGAGCAGTACTTC
-	-	TRBV28	TRBJ1-2	CASSLKGRVFAGYTF	TGTGCCAGCAGTTTAAAGGGCAGGGTCTTTGCTGGCTACACCTTC
-	TRBD2	TRBV11-2	TRBJ2-1	CASSLDRPLGGGAVNEQFF	TGTGCCAGCAGCTTAGATCGGCCGCTTGGCGGGGGGGCCGTCAATGAGCAGTTCTTC
-	-	TRBV25-1	TRBJ2-2	CASSERAGELFF	TGTGCCAGCAGTGAAAGGGCCGGGGAGCTGTTTTTT
-	-	TRBV9	TRBJ1-2	CASSVGKANYGYTF	TGTGCCAGCAGCGTAGGTAAAGCTAACTATGGCTACACCTTC
-	-	TRBV27	TRBJ2-1	CASSTGNEQFF	TGTGCCAGCAGCACAGGGAATGAGCAGTTCTTC
-	-	TRBV12-5	TRBJ2-6	CASGMGYAGQSRANVLTF	TGTGCTAGTGGTATGGGATATGCAGGACAAAGTCGGGCCAACGTCCTGACTTTC
-	TRBD2	TRBV11-2	TRBJ2-3	CASSLVTSGGADTQYF	TGTGCCAGCAGCTTAGTTACTAGCGGGGGTGCAGATACGCAGTATTTT
-	-	TRBV7-6	TRBJ2-2	CASSLATPGPTGVHGELFF	TGTGCCAGCAGCTTAGCCACCCCGGGCCCAACGGGGGTCCACGGGGAGCTGTTTTTT
-	-	TRBV28	TRBJ1-2	CATRGGLGYTF	TGTGCCACCCGGGGGGGGTTGGGCTACACCTTC
-	TRBD1	TRBV7-8	TRBJ2-7	CASSSLGTGSYEQYF	TGTGCCAGCAGCTCCCTAGGGACAGGGAGCTACGAGCAGTACTTC
-	-	TRBV28	TRBJ1-5	CASSLAPGTHNQPQHF	TGTGCCAGCAGTTTGGCCCCCGGGACTCACAATCAGCCCCAGCATTTT
-	-	TRBV25-1	TRBJ1-6	CASSEEGTSSYNSPLHF	TGTGCCAGCAGTGAAGAGGGGACGAGCTCCTATAATTCACCCCTCCACTTT
-	-	TRBV7-9	TRBJ2-1	CASSFPGGAQFF	TGTGCCAGCAGCTTCCCCGGCGGAGCTCAGTTCTTC
-	-	TRBV2	TRBJ2-3	CASSTRMFQGKGDTQYF	TGTGCCAGCTCTACCCGCATGTTTCAGGGGAAGGGGGATACGCAGTATTTT
once	TRBD1	TRBV2	TRBJ2-1	CASSSSDRGNNEQFF	TGTGCCAGCAGTTCATCGGACAGGGGAAACAATGAGCAGTTCTTC
-	-	TRBV6-6	TRBJ1-1	CASSYRNIYSEAFF	TGTGCCAGCAGTTATCGGAATATCTATTCTGAAGCTTTCTTT
-	-	TRBV27	TRBJ2-7	CASSFWAYEQYF	TGTGCCAGCAGTTTCTGGGCCTACGAGCAGTACTTC
-	TRBD2	TRBV9	TRBJ2-7	CSSGGTSSYEQYF	TGTTCTAGCGGGGGTACAAGCTCCTACGAGCAGTACTTC
-	-	TRBV4-1	TRBJ1-4	CASSQEVPEKLFF	TGCGCCAGCAGCCAAGAGGTCCCTGAAAAACTGTTTTTT
few	-	TRBV7-3	TRBJ1-1	CATQEGPNTEAFF	TGTGCCACCCAGGAGGGGCCAAACACTGAAGCTTTCTTT
medium-sized	TRBD1	TRBV7-9	TRBJ2-2	CASSLGQGDTGELFF	TGTGCCAGCAGCTTAGGGCAGGGGGACACCGGGGAGCTGTTTTTT
-	-	TRBV9	TRBJ2-5	CASSVGGQETQYF	TGTGCCAGCAGCGTAGGGGGCCAAGAGACCCAGTACTTC
-	-	TRBV4-3	TRBJ2-3	CASSQDSTADTQYF	TGCGCCAGCAGCCAAGATTCCACCGCAGATACGCAGTATTTT
-	TRBD2	TRBV19	TRBJ2-2	CASSMRGGVGELFF	TGTGCCAGTAGTATGCGGGGGGGCGTCGGGGAGCTGTTTTTT
-	-	TRBV6-5	TRBJ2-3	CASSYSGGTQYF	TGTGCCAGCAGTTACTCCGGGGGCACGCAGTATTTT
-	-	TRBV6-1	TRBJ1-3	CASSGPRQDRGNTIYF	TGTGCCAGCAGTGGCCCCCGACAGGATAGAGGAAACACCATATATTTT
-	-	TRBV28	TRBJ2-5	CASSLRWGSQETQYF	TGTGCCAGCAGTTTGAGGTGGGGCAGTCAAGAGACCCAGTACTTC
once	-	TRBV19	TRBJ1-2	CASAGGHYGYTF	TGTGCCAGTGCTGGGGGTCACTATGGCTACACCTTC
-	-	TRBV4-3	TRBJ2-3	CASSQEFLGFGDTQYF	TGCGCCAGCAGCCAAGAGTTCTTGGGGTTTGGGGATACGCAGTATTTT
few	-	TRBV6-5	TRBJ1-2	CASSYGRGSYGYTF	TGTGCCAGCAGTTACGGCAGGGGCAGCTATGGCTACACCTTC
-	-	TRBV7-8	TRBJ1-3	CASSPITTFFSVTGNTIYF	TGTGCCAGCAGCCCTATAACGACATTTTTTTCGGTTACTGGAAACACCATATATTTT
-	-	TRBV19	TRBJ1-2	CASSASGGGHIYGYTF	TGTGCCAGTAGTGCCTCGGGGGGGGGCCATATCTATGGCTACACCTTC
-	-	TRBV6-5	TRBJ1-1	CASSYSGEEAFF	TGTGCCAGCAGTTACTCGGGGGAGGAAGCTTTCTTT
-	TRBD1	TRBV6-5	TRBJ1-4	CASRRQGEVPEKLFF	TGTGCCAGCAGGAGACAGGGGGAAGTACCTGAAAAACTGTTTTTT
-	-	TRBV2	TRBJ2-1	CASSEGTVFNEQFF	TGTGCCAGCAGTGAAGGGACAGTCTTTAATGAGCAGTTCTTC
-	-	TRBV7-8	TRBJ2-3	CASSLYAELGDTQYF	TGTGCCAGCAGCTTATACGCAGAATTGGGAGATACGCAGTATTTT
-	-	TRBV28	TRBJ1-2	CASSFIQGSNYGYTF	TGTGCCAGCAGTTTTATCCAGGGTTCTAACTATGGCTACACCTTC
-	-	TRBV7-9	TRBJ2-1	CASSPRDLNNEQFF	TGTGCCAGCAGCCCCCGGGACCTCAACAATGAGCAGTTCTTC
-	-	TRBV5-8	TRBJ1-3	CASSLISGNTIYF	TGTGCCAGCAGCTTGATTTCCGGAAACACCATATATTTT
-	TRBD2	TRBV15	TRBJ2-1	CATSREWRGAYNEQFF	TGTGCCACCAGCAGAGAGTGGCGGGGGGCCTACAATGAGCAGTTCTTC
-	-	TRBV7-9	TRBJ2-5	CASSFGGEETQYF	TGTGCCAGCAGCTTCGGAGGGGAGGAGACCCAGTACTTC
-	TRBD1	TRBV7-9	TRBJ2-7	CASSSSTGLSSYEQYF	TGTGCCAGCAGCTCCTCGACAGGGCTGAGCTCCTACGAGCAGTACTTC
-	-	TRBV9	TRBJ2-6	CASSVPNEPGANVLTF	TGTGCCAGCAGCGTACCCAATGAGCCTGGGGCCAACGTCCTGACTTTC
-	-	TRBV6-5	TRBJ2-6	CASSYFRGAGANVLTF	TGTGCCAGCAGTTATTTCAGGGGAGCTGGGGCCAACGTCCTGACTTTC
-	-	TRBV7-9	TRBJ2-3	CASSLAGGRTDTQYF	TGTGCCAGCAGCTTAGCGGGGGGTCGCACAGATACGCAGTATTTT
-	TRBD1	TRBV28	TRBJ1-4	CASSSGRTGRGEKLFF	TGTGCCAGCAGTTCCGGCCGGACAGGGCGGGGTGAAAAACTGTTTTTT
-	-	TRBV9	TRBJ2-5	CASSGNQETQYF	TGTGCCAGCAGCGGTAACCAAGAGACCCAGTACTTC
-	-	TRBV2	TRBJ1-5	CASSESGRQPQHF	TGTGCCAGCAGCGAATCGGGACGTCAGCCCCAGCATTTT
-	-	TRBV28	TRBJ1-4	CASSLLGGEKLFF	TGTGCCAGCAGTTTATTGGGAGGAGAAAAACTGTTTTTT
few	TRBD2	TRBV28	TRBJ2-2	CASSLGGSELFF	TGTGCCAGCAGTTTGGGGGGGTCCGAGCTGTTTTTT
few	TRBD1	TRBV19	TRBJ1-1	CASSINPQGAVNTEAFF	TGTGCCAGTAGTATCAACCCACAGGGGGCGGTGAACACTGAAGCTTTCTTT
-	-	TRBV27	TRBJ1-1	CASSLHHLDLGGWTEAFF	TGTGCCAGCAGTTTACACCATCTCGATTTGGGGGGATGGACTGAAGCTTTCTTT
-	TRBD1	TRBV6-1	TRBJ2-4	CASSVTGPLAKNIQYF	TGTGCCAGCAGTGTGACAGGGCCCTTAGCCAAAAACATTCAGTACTTC
-	-	TRBV11-2	TRBJ2-7	CASSPGFSYEQYF	TGTGCCAGCAGCCCAGGGTTTTCCTACGAGCAGTACTTC
-	TRBD1	TRBV4-3	TRBJ1-2	CASSQLVRGDYGYTF	TGCGCCAGCAGCCAACTCGTCAGGGGGGACTATGGCTACACCTTC